The clone carrying this T cell receptor (beta chain) was seen a handful of times. The entry originates in a study of blood T cell repertoires in COVID-19. Across the whole study: Material from acute and convalescent COVID-19 was sourced from the United States, Italy and Spain. PBMCs, B-cell-depleted T cells, or T cells were the source of the cDNA or gDNA that made up the material.

Original analysis: Nucleated cell number was recorded as an estimate derived from reference gene primer amplification. Method: immunoSEQ multiplex PCR; TCRdb's copy keeps in-frame clones and lacks some. V, J and clone size are taken as reported in that table, and D and trimming were inferred from the DNA itself. The data hold tens of thousands of clones, with about 90% observed a single time. J gave up 0 bases and V 2 bases, and 5 bases lay outside the gene matches. The V gene's germline CDR1 is SGHRS and CDR2 YFSETQ. This CDR3 comprises 17 residues. J is TRBJ2-6 and V is TRBV5-1; 7 bases are shared with TRBD1. The sequenced sample consisted of peripheral blood. This clonotype was obtained from a woman aged 45-60 years with active COVID-19. In DNA form, the CDR3 reads TGCGCCAGCAGCTTATGGACAGGTAACTCTGGGGCCAACGTCCTGACTTTC. This translates into CASSLWTGNSGANVLTF.